Listed below are T cell receptor beta chains from one sample, sequenced in a study of regulatory T cells in long-lasting Graves disease. One entry per CDR3 protein, called by TCRdb with MiXCR from the multiplex PCR reads. The sample lists about 500,000 distinct CDR3 sequences; around 12% were seen once. This sample also belongs to another study, concerning T cells in Graves' hyperthyroidism and ophthalmopathy.

The sample was peripheral blood mononuclear cells (PBMCs), taken at new diagnosis, from a patient treated with antithyroid drugs. The receptors shown here come from a woman under 40 with Graves disease. CDR3s include the opening cysteine and the closing phenylalanine or tryptophan. D genes are given only for firm matches. Not every row has a clone size; where given, it reads once, few, many or a size class.

TRBD2	TRBV12-3/TRBV12-4	many	TRBJ2-7	TGTGCCAGCAATCTTAGCGGGAGGGCCTCCTACGAGCAGTACTTC	CASNLSGRASYEQYF
TRBD1	TRBV4-3	few	TRBJ1-2	TGCGCCAGCAGCCAAGATCAGGCGACAGGGGATGGCTACACCTTC	CASSQDQATGDGYTF
TRBD1	TRBV19	few	TRBJ2-1	TGTGCCAGTAGTATGGTAACAGGGGTACCCCCGGGCAATGAGCAGTTCTTC	CASSMVTGVPPGNEQFF
-	TRBV28	many	TRBJ2-7	TGTGCCAGCAGTACACGGGACTACCTTAGGGGGGAGCAGTACTTC	CASSTRDYLRGEQYF
-	TRBV10-3	many	TRBJ2-2	TGTGCCATCAGCGCAGGACTCGGGGAGCTGTTTTTT	CAISAGLGELFF
TRBD1	TRBV7-2	many	TRBJ2-7	TGTGCCAGCAGCTTGGACAGGGTAGACTACGAGCAGTACTTC	CASSLDRVDYEQYF
-	TRBV5-6	many	TRBJ1-6	TGTGCCAGCAGCTTGGGGCAACCGACGGGTTCACCCCTCCACTTT	CASSLGQPTGSPLHF
-	TRBV4-2	many	TRBJ2-1	TGTGCCAGCAGCCAAGAGGGGGAGGCGAATGAGCAGTTCTTC	CASSQEGEANEQFF
-	TRBV12-3/TRBV12-4	many	TRBJ2-3	TGTGCCAGCAGTTTAGTACCGGGAGAGAATACGCAGTATTTT	CASSLVPGENTQYF
-	TRBV20-1	-	TRBJ2-1	TGCAGTGCTAGAGCCCACCACGGTGAGCAGTTCTTC	CSARAHHGEQFF
TRBD2	TRBV6-2/TRBV6-3	few	TRBJ2-2	TGTGCCAGCAGTTATCCAGCGGGAGGGCCTAGGGACACCGGGGAGCTGTTTTTT	CASSYPAGGPRDTGELFF
-	TRBV10-2	many	TRBJ2-5	TGCGCCAGCAGTGAGGCAGGGACCCAGTACTTC	CASSEAGTQYF
TRBD1	TRBV6-5	-	TRBJ2-6	TGTGCCAGCAGTTACTCGGGGACAGGGACCTCTGGGGCCAACGTCCTGACTTTC	CASSYSGTGTSGANVLTF
-	TRBV28	-	TRBJ1-1	TGTACCAGCACCCCAGGAGCTTTCTTT	CTSTPGAFF
-	TRBV30	-	TRBJ2-4	TGTGCCTGGAGGGGGGGCACTGGGAAAAACATCCAGTACTTC	CAWRGGTGKNIQYF
-	TRBV7-9	-	TRBJ2-3	TGTGCCAGCCCTACAGGGAGGCTAACAGATACGCAGTATTTT	CASPTGRLTDTQYF
-	TRBV6-2/TRBV6-3	-	TRBJ2-7	TGTGCCAGCAGTTACGGGCAGGAGCGGTACTTC	CASSYGQERYF
TRBD1	TRBV18	few	TRBJ2-3	TGTGCCAGCTCACCGGGACAGTTGTCTAGCGATACGCAGTATTTT	CASSPGQLSSDTQYF
-	TRBV4-3	-	TRBJ1-2	TGCGCCAGCAGCCAAGGACGGAGTGGCTACACCTTC	CASSQGRSGYTF
-	TRBV28	many	TRBJ2-1	TGTGCCACCTGCAGGGCAGAAAATGAGCAGTTCTTC	CATCRAENEQFF
-	TRBV7-6	many	TRBJ1-4	TGTGCCAGCAGCTTAGGCCCCTTCGTCCCTGAAAAACTGTTTTTT	CASSLGPFVPEKLFF
TRBD1	TRBV20-1	few	TRBJ2-5	TGCAGTGCTGGCGAAGGGGACAGGGGCGTTTCGGGCTGGTATGGAGAGACCCAGTACTTC	CSAGEGDRGVSGWYGETQYF
-	TRBV19	many	TRBJ2-7	TGTGCCAGTAGTATAAGTTCAAGCTCCTACGAGCAGTACTTC	CASSISSSSYEQYF
-	TRBV28	many	TRBJ2-7	TGTGCCAGCGTAAGAACCAAACGGGACGCCTTTACTGTCTGGGATTGGCGTTCCTACGAGCAGTACTTC	CASVRTKRDAFTVWDWRSYEQYF
-	TRBV9	-	TRBJ2-1	TGTGCCAGCAGCGTAGACACACCCAATGAGCAGTTCTTC	CASSVDTPNEQFF
TRBD2	TRBV11-2	few	TRBJ2-3	TGTGCCAGCAGCTTAGGCGGGGCTAGCGGGAGGGCCGTAGATACGCAGTATTTT	CASSLGGASGRAVDTQYF
TRBD1	TRBV5-5	many	TRBJ1-4	TGTGCCAGCAGCTCGGGACAGCTGAATGAAAAACTGTTTTTT	CASSSGQLNEKLFF
TRBD2	TRBV28	few	TRBJ2-7	TGTGCCAGCAGTTTTCAAGCGGGGACCTACGAGCAGTACTTC	CASSFQAGTYEQYF
-	TRBV28	-	TRBJ2-1	TGTGCCAGCAGTTTATCCCTCAACCCCGATGAGCAGTTCTTC	CASSLSLNPDEQFF
TRBD2	TRBV6-1	many	TRBJ2-1	TGTGCCAGTGAGCCGGGACTACTTCGGGGGGTTTACAATGAGCAGTTCTTC	CASEPGLLRGVYNEQFF
TRBD2	TRBV12-3/TRBV12-4	-	TRBJ2-1	TGTGCCAGCAGTCTCAGACAGGGGACTAGCGGGAGGACGAATGAGCAGTTCTTC	CASSLRQGTSGRTNEQFF
-	TRBV11-2	many	TRBJ2-7	TGTGCCAGCAGATCTTCCCCGGGGCTGAACTACGAGCAGTACTTC	CASRSSPGLNYEQYF
-	TRBV5-1	many	TRBJ1-5	TGTGCCAGCAGCTCGGACAGCAATCAGCCCCAGCATTTT	CASSSDSNQPQHF
-	TRBV19	few	TRBJ2-2	TGTGCCAGTAGTATCCCTCGTCGCACCGGGGAGCTGTTTTTT	CASSIPRRTGELFF
TRBD2	TRBV12-3/TRBV12-4	few	TRBJ2-7	TGTGCCAGCAGTTTTTCAGCGGGAGCTCGCGAGCAGTACTTC	CASSFSAGAREQYF
TRBD1	TRBV11-2	many	TRBJ2-5	TGTGCCAGCAGCTGGGGACAGCCTGAAGAGACCCAGTACTTC	CASSWGQPEETQYF
-	TRBV6-5	many	TRBJ1-5	TGTGCCAGCAGTTACTCGAACGTCAGGGGCTCTTATAGCAATCAGCCCCAGCATTTT	CASSYSNVRGSYSNQPQHF
TRBD1	TRBV20-1	-	TRBJ2-5	TGCAGTGCGCCTCAGGGGGATCAAGAGACCCAGTACTTC	CSAPQGDQETQYF
TRBD1	TRBV5-5	-	TRBJ2-7	TGTGCCAGCAGCCTAACTCCGACGACAGGGACGAGCGAGCAGTACTTC	CASSLTPTTGTSEQYF
-	TRBV7-9	many	TRBJ1-2	TGTGCCAGCAGCCCGGACAGCCGCCTCTATGGCTACACCTTC	CASSPDSRLYGYTF
-	TRBV4-2	few	TRBJ1-4	TGTGCCAGCAGCCAAAATGAAAAACTGTTTTTT	CASSQNEKLFF
-	TRBV14	few	TRBJ2-3	TGTGCCAGCAGCCAAGCGGGGGCAGGCACAGATACGCAGTATTTT	CASSQAGAGTDTQYF
TRBD1	TRBV5-5	-	TRBJ2-6	TGTGCCAGCAGCCAGGGACAGGGCTCTGGGGCCAACGTCCTGACTTTC	CASSQGQGSGANVLTF
-	TRBV2	many	TRBJ1-1	TGTGCCAGCTCCTCGAGGAGGGCCGACACTGAAGCTTTCTTT	CASSSRRADTEAFF
TRBD2	TRBV7-2	few	TRBJ2-3	TGTGCCAGCAGTCAAAGACTAGCGGGCGTTACAGATACGCAGTATTTT	CASSQRLAGVTDTQYF
-	TRBV7-3	many	TRBJ1-1	TGTGCCAGCAGCTTGACGGCCTCGAACACTGAAGCTTTCTTT	CASSLTASNTEAFF
-	TRBV2	few	TRBJ1-1	TGTGCCAGCACATCTAGCCAGGGCACTGAAGCTTTCTTT	CASTSSQGTEAFF
TRBD1	TRBV12-3/TRBV12-4	many	TRBJ2-6	TGTGCCAGCAGTCCCCGGACAGGGGGTTCTGGGGCCAACGTCCTGACTTTC	CASSPRTGGSGANVLTF
-	TRBV27	many	TRBJ1-1	TGTGCCAGCAGTTTATTAGGACAGAGGAACACTGAAGCTTTCTTT	CASSLLGQRNTEAFF
-	TRBV30	few	TRBJ2-3	TGTGCCTGGGAAATTGACAGACGGCCGCAGTATTTT	CAWEIDRRPQYF
-	TRBV4-3	many	TRBJ2-3	TGCGCCAGCAGCCAAGATCCGGCAACAGATACGCAGTATTTT	CASSQDPATDTQYF
-	TRBV5-4	-	TRBJ2-1	TGTGCCAGCAGCTTGGATGGGGTTTATGAGCAGTTCTTC	CASSLDGVYEQFF
TRBD1	TRBV11-2	many	TRBJ1-3	TGTGCCAGCAGCCGACAGAGGGGGCCTGGAAACACCATATATTTT	CASSRQRGPGNTIYF
TRBD2	TRBV6-1	few	TRBJ2-3	TGTGCCAGCAGCCTTCTAGCGGGAGAGTCAGATACGCAGTATTTT	CASSLLAGESDTQYF
TRBD2	TRBV9	few	TRBJ2-3	TGTGCCAGCAGCGCGACTAGCGGGTATTCAGATACGCAGTATTTT	CASSATSGYSDTQYF
-	TRBV7-2	-	TRBJ2-3	TGTGCCAGCAGCCCTAGTTGGGGGAGCGTGGGCACAGATACGCAGTATTTT	CASSPSWGSVGTDTQYF
-	TRBV5-1	many	TRBJ2-1	TGCGCCAGCAGCTTGCAGCGTAGCTCCTACAATGAGCAGTTCTTC	CASSLQRSSYNEQFF
-	TRBV19	many	TRBJ1-5	TGTGCCAGTAGTATGGGGCGTCAGGGAAGTCAGCCCCAGCATTTT	CASSMGRQGSQPQHF
TRBD2	TRBV11-3	-	TRBJ2-2	TGTGCCAGCAGCGAGACTAGCGGGTTTTCCGGGGAGCTGTTTTTT	CASSETSGFSGELFF
TRBD1	TRBV27	many	TRBJ2-6	TGTGCCAGCAGTTATCAGGGGGTAGCTGGGGCCAACGTCCTGACTTTC	CASSYQGVAGANVLTF